The sequence of this TCR beta chain was determined in a study of blood T cell repertoires in COVID-19 (dated by TCRdb to the early 2020s). A note on the overall study: Collaborator samples came from the United States, Italy and Spain and covered acute and convalescent phases of COVID-19. The material from the prospective study consisted of cDNA or gDNA derived from T cells, B-cell-depleted T cells, or PBMCs. Samples were obtained from the ongoing ImmuneRACE study (first 160 participants) and from 1,200 or so subjects provided by 6 global collaborators. A freely available public database, intended as a resource for researchers studying the immune response to SARS-CoV-2, is where the repertoires were released. Deeply sampled blood TCRbeta repertoires from subjects exposed to, actively infected with, or recovered from COVID-19 were included in the dataset. Where available, HLA class I and class II types were obtained from metadata supplied by the sample provider rather than from assay-based typing. Sample metadata almost always included a de-identified subject ID, COVID-19 status, age in years and sex.

Results and caveats for the whole study, not just this receptor: Clinical and demographic metadata were provided uncurated, with the amount varying by source and participant.

Participants in the prospective study were aged about 18 to 95 years, lived in under 30 United States geographic areas, and enrolled through a virtual design. To assign participants to cohorts, the prospective study relied on clinical history that participants themselves reported in a screening survey and a study questionnaire. A participant counted as exposed if, within 2 weeks of entering the study, that participant had been in contact with someone who had a PCR-confirmed or clinician-diagnosed COVID-19 case. Mobile phlebotomists in the prospective study collected whole blood, serum and a nasopharyngeal or oropharyngeal swab from every participant. Over a roughly 2-month period, participants in the prospective study had the option of providing additional blood draws and questionnaires. Before DNA extraction, blood samples from the prospective study were shipped at room temperature or frozen.

Worth noting for this clone: This receptor's antigen is unknown. Per-base quality was not reported, and no clone a single base away is much larger than it.

TCRbeta CDR3 regions were amplified from genomic DNA using the immunoSEQ Assay, a bias-controlled multiplex PCR. On the authors' methods: Within the assay, amplification of reference gene primers was used to estimate how many nucleated cells each sample contained. To quantify the absolute abundance of each unique TCRbeta CDR3 rearrangement, sequence reads were collapsed and filtered. For each sample, productive Simpson clonality was calculated as the square root of Simpson's diversity index across productive rearrangements. Not all clones reach the TCRdb copy of this immuneACCESS table, which keeps in-frame sequences only. Checked studies attribute under half of the gap to unresolved V genes and leave the rest unexplained. D and trimming were read from the DNA, whereas the V and J calls and clone size are those reported in that table. The sample table holds 430,000 or so clones, of which about 88% were seen once. The ten top clones hold approximately 1.3% of the sample.

CDR1 and CDR2 were assigned from the germline V gene as SNHLY and FYNNEI. Between the V and J ends, shortened by 5 bases and 0 bases respectively, the junction contains 7 bases. The CDR3, from cysteine to phenylalanine, totals 14 residues. Only CDR3 DNA remains: 42 bases, in frame from the first base. Sequencing used PBMCs or T cells enriched from blood (not recorded which). Recombination joined TRBV2 with TRBJ1-4; confidence is insufficient to name the D gene. The TCR comes from a woman aged 18-30 years who had been exposed to COVID-19. The CDR3 region has the sequence CASSNRATNEKLFF. Read as DNA, the sequence is TGTGCCAGCAGTAACAGAGCAACTAATGAAAAACTGTTTTTT.